Listed below are T cell receptor beta chains from one sample, sequenced in a study of shared clonotypes between healthy human individuals. Method: immunoSEQ multiplex PCR; TCRdb's copy keeps in-frame clones and lacks some. The data contain about 580,000 clones, 95% to 98% of them singletons. The sequencing input was naive CD8+ T cells sorted from blood. The receptors here all came from a man between 25 and 39 years old in good health. The CDR3 runs from the conserved cysteine through the conserved F or W. Fields, in order: J gene, clone size, V gene, D gene, CDR3 protein, CDR3 DNA. The D gene is left open where the match is weak. Clone size is given for some rows only: seen once, a few or many times, or a class if the clone is expanded.

>TRBJ2-7|.|TRBV7-9|.
CASTFRGEQYF
TGTGCCAGCACCTTCCGAGGCGAGCAGTACTTC
>TRBJ1-4|few|TRBV6-5|.
CASSHGGPEKLFF
TGTGCCAGCAGTCATGGAGGGCCTGAAAAACTGTTTTTT
>TRBJ2-5|.|TRBV4-1|.
CASSQDKGGPWTQYF
TGCGCCAGCAGCCAAGATAAGGGGGGCCCTTGGACCCAGTACTTC
>TRBJ2-5|.|TRBV9|.
CASSLGGAYQETQYF
TGTGCCAGCAGCCTCGGTGGGGCGTACCAAGAGACCCAGTACTTC
>TRBJ2-1|.|TRBV29-1|TRBD2
CSVEESRSGRAYGNEQFF
TGCAGCGTTGAAGAAAGCCGTAGCGGGAGGGCCTATGGGAATGAGCAGTTCTTC
>TRBJ2-3|once|TRBV15|TRBD1
CATSRGTAYSTDTQYF
TGTGCCACCAGCAGGGGGACAGCCTATAGCACAGATACGCAGTATTTT
>TRBJ1-4|.|TRBV6-5|TRBD1
CASSYGTGKNEKLFF
TGTGCCAGCAGTTACGGGACAGGAAAAAATGAAAAACTGTTTTTT
>TRBJ2-1|once|TRBV14|TRBD1
CASSQGDRVYNEQFF
TGTGCCAGCAGCCAAGGGGACAGGGTCTACAATGAGCAGTTCTTC
>TRBJ1-3|.|TRBV9|TRBD1
CASSGTGNGNTIYF
TGTGCCAGCAGCGGGACAGGGAATGGAAACACCATATATTTT
>TRBJ2-1|.|TRBV7-9|.
CASSGWVIEQFF
TGTGCCAGCAGCGGGTGGGTAATTGAGCAGTTCTTC
>TRBJ2-3|once|TRBV27|TRBD1
CASSWTGGGDTQYF
TGTGCCAGCAGTTGGACAGGGGGAGGAGATACGCAGTATTTT
>TRBJ2-7|.|TRBV9|TRBD1
CASSTYLGQGRDEQYF
TGTGCCAGCAGCACGTACCTGGGACAGGGAAGGGACGAGCAGTACTTC
>TRBJ2-1|once|TRBV14|TRBD2
CASSESRGGSSYNEQFF
TGTGCCAGCAGCGAGAGTCGCGGCGGGAGCTCCTACAATGAGCAGTTCTTC
>TRBJ2-1|once|TRBV9|TRBD1
CASSVRGTGLANEQFF
TGTGCCAGCAGCGTAAGAGGGACAGGGCTCGCCAATGAGCAGTTCTTC
>TRBJ2-7|.|TRBV11-2|TRBD1
CASSFGTEAYEQYF
TGTGCCAGCAGCTTCGGGACAGAAGCTTACGAGCAGTACTTC
>TRBJ2-3|.|TRBV13|TRBD1
CASSSDRGRTDTQYF
TGTGCCAGCAGCTCGGACAGGGGGCGGACAGATACGCAGTATTTT
>TRBJ1-1|once|TRBV5-5|.
CASSLRGSDTEAFF
TGTGCCAGCAGCTTGAGGGGGTCGGACACTGAAGCTTTCTTT
>TRBJ2-7|.|TRBV25-1|.
CASSAPYNPYEQYF
TGTGCCAGCAGTGCCCCTTATAACCCCTACGAGCAGTACTTC
>TRBJ2-2|.|TRBV7-8|TRBD1
CASSSGQENTGELFF
TGTGCCAGCAGCTCGGGACAGGAGAACACCGGGGAGCTGTTTTTT
>TRBJ2-4|.|TRBV9|TRBD1
CASSQTGGDANIQYF
TGTGCCAGCAGTCAAACAGGGGGCGACGCAAACATTCAGTACTTC